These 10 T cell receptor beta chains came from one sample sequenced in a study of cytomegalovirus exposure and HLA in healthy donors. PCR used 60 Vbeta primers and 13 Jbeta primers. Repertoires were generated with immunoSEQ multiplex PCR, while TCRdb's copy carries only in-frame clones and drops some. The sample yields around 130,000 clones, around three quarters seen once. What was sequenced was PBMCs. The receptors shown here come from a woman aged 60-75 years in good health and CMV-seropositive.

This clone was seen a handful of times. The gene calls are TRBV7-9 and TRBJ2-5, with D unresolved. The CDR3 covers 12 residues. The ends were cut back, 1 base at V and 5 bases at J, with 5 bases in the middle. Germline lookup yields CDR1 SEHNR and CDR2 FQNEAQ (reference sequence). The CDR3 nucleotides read TGTGCCAGCAGCTTAGTCTTGGAGACCCAGTACTTC. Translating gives CASSLVLETQYF.

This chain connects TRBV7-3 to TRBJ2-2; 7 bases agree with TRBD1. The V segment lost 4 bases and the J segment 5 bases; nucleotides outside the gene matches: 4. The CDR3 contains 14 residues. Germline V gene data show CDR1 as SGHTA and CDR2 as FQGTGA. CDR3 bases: TGTGCCAGCAGCTGGGACAGCCTTACCGGGGAGCTGTTTTTT. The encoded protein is CASSWDSLTGELFF.

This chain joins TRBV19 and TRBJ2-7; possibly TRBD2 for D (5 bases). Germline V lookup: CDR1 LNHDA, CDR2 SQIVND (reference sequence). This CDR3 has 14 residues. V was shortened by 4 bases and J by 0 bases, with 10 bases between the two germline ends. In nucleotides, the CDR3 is TGTGCCAGTAGTAACCCGGGAAACTCCTACGAGCAGTACTTC. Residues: CASSNPGNSYEQYF.

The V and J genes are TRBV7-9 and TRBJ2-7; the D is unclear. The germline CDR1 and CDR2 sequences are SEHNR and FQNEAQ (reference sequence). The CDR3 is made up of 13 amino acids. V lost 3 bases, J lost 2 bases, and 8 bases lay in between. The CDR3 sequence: CASSFRNTYEQYF. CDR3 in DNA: TGTGCCAGCAGCTTCCGCAACACCTACGAGCAGTACTTC.

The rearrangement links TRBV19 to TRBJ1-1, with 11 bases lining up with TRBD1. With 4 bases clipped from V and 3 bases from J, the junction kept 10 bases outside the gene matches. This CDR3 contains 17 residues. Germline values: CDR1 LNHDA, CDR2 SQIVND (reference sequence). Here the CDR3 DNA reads TGTGCCAGTAGTACTATGGACAGGGGGCGCGGGGACACTGAAGCTTTCTTT. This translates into CASSTMDRGRGDTEAFF.

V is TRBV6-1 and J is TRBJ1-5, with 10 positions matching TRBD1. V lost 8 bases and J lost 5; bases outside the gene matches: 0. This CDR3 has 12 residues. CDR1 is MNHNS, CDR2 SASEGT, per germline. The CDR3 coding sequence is TGTGCCAGCGGACAGGGGGATCAGCCCCAGCATTTT. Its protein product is CASGQGDQPQHF.

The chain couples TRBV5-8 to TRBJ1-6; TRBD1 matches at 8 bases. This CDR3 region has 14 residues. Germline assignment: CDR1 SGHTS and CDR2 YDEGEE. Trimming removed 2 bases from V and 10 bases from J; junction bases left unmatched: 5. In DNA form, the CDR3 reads TGTGCCAGCAGCTTCCGACAGGGGCGGTCACCCCTCCACTTT. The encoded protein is CASSFRQGRSPLHF.

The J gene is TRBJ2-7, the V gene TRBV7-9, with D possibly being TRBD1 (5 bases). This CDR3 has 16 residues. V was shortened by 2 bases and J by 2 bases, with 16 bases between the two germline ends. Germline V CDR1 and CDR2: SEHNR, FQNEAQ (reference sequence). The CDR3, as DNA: TGTGCCAGCAGCTTAAGGTCAGGGAAAATGACCTACGAGCAGTACTTC. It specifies CASSLRSGKMTYEQYF.

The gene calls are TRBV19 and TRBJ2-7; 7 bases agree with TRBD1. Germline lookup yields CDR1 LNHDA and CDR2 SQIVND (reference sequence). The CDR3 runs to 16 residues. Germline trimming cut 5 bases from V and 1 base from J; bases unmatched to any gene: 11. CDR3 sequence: CASSPRTGWPSYEQYF. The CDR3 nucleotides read TGTGCCAGTAGTCCCCGGACAGGTTGGCCTTCCTACGAGCAGTACTTC.

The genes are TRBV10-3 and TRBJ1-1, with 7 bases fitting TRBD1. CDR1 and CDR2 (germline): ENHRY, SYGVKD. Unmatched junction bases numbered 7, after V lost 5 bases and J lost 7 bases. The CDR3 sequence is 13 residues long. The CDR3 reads CAISTTGAGEAFF. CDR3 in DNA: TGTGCCATCAGTACTACAGGGGCCGGTGAAGCTTTCTTT.